One sample yielded the 19 T cell receptor beta chains listed below, sequenced in a study of blood T cell repertoires in COVID-19. Assay used: immunoSEQ multiplex PCR; TCRdb lists only in-frame clones, some missing. The table has about 150,000 clones, roughly 83% seen once. Specimen: PBMCs or T cells enriched from blood (not recorded which). All receptors derive from a man between 65 and 85 years old who had been exposed to COVID-19.

In this sample, this clone turned up a few times. The rearrangement uses TRBV3-1 (or the pseudogene TRBV3-2) and TRBJ1-6; 8 nucleotides line up with TRBD1. The V gene's germline CDR1 is LGHDT and CDR2 YNNKEL (reference sequence). V shed 4 bases, J shed 5 bases, and the junction held 7 bases outside the gene matches. This CDR3 comprises 16 residues. The CDR3 protein is CASSRVTRGHNSPLHF. The CDR3, as DNA: TGTGCCAGCAGCCGAGTTACCAGGGGGCATAATTCACCCCTCCACTTT.

The V and J genes are TRBV28 and TRBJ1-4; D not resolved. The V and J ends lost 4 bases and 2 bases respectively, with 17 bases between them. This CDR3 has 17 residues. Germline V CDR1 and CDR2: MDHEN, SYDVKM. Here the CDR3 reads CASSSRDKGVTNEKLFF. The CDR3 DNA reads TGTGCCAGCAGTTCCCGCGACAAAGGTGTGACTAATGAAAAACTGTTTTTT. Full variable domain (remainder filled in from reference TRBV28 and TRBJ1-4): DVKVTQSSRYLVKRTGEKVFLECVQDMDHENMFWYRQDPGLGLRLIYFSYDVKMKEKGDIPEGYSVSREKKERFSLILESASTNQTSMYLCASSSRDKGVTNEKLFFGSGTQLSVL.

This clone was seen a single time. V and J are TRBV19 and TRBJ1-1, with D possibly matching TRBD1 (5 bases). Deletions cut 7 bases from V and 6 bases from J, with 21 bases between. The CDR3 contains 15 residues. Germline CDR1 is LNHDA and CDR2 is SQIVND (reference sequence). The CDR3 loop is CASTPREGRVAEAFF. As DNA, the CDR3 is TGTGCCAGTACCCCCCGGGAGGGGCGCGTCGCTGAAGCTTTCTTT.

This chain joins TRBV6-5 and TRBJ2-7; 14 bases agree with TRBD2. Looked up from germline, CDR1 is MNHEY and CDR2 is SVGAGI. This CDR3 region has 15 residues. The trim removed 6 bases at V and 6 bases at J, leaving 7 bases unmatched. CDR3 residues: CASSPGTSGSLEQYF. In DNA form, the CDR3 reads TGTGCCAGCAGCCCAGGGACTAGCGGGAGTCTCGAGCAGTACTTC.

The gene calls are TRBV6-5 and TRBJ1-2; D perhaps matches TRBD1 (5 bases). Per germline, CDR1 MNHEY and CDR2 SVGAGI. CDR3 length equals 14 residues. V lost 6 bases, J lost 4 bases, and 15 bases lay in between. The DNA for the CDR3 is TGTGCCAGCAGACCGGGAGGGACGGGCTATGGCTACACCTTC. The encoded protein is CASRPGGTGYGYTF.

The J gene is TRBJ1-6, the V gene TRBV5-1; 7 bases align to TRBD1. J gave up 7 bases and V 5 bases, and 9 bases lay outside the gene matches. Germline V gives CDR1 SGHRS, CDR2 YFSETQ. The CDR3 sequence is 15 residues long. The CDR3 DNA reads TGCGCCAGCAGTCTACAGGGGCGCGAGAATTCACCCCTCCACTTT. As protein: CASSLQGRENSPLHF. The variable domain in full, completed from reference TRBV5-1 and TRBJ1-6, reads KAGVTQTPRYLIKTRGQQVTLSCSPISGHRSVSWYQQTPGQGLQFLFEYFSETQRNKGNFPGRFSGRQFSNSRSEMNVSTLELGDSALYLCASSLQGRENSPLHFGNGTRLTVT.

The V and J genes are TRBV5-1 and TRBJ1-5; D ambiguous. CDR1 is SGHRS, CDR2 YFSETQ, per germline. Trimming stripped 0 bases from V and 6 bases from J, with 7 bases between. This CDR3 comprises 13 residues. CDR3 residues: CASSLDGLQPQHF. The CDR3, as DNA: TGCGCCAGCAGCTTGGACGGACTTCAGCCCCAGCATTTT. Using reference TRBV5-1 and TRBJ1-5 for the parts outside the CDR3, the full variable domain is KAGVTQTPRYLIKTRGQQVTLSCSPISGHRSVSWYQQTPGQGLQFLFEYFSETQRNKGNFPGRFSGRQFSNSRSEMNVSTLELGDSALYLCASSLDGLQPQHFGDGTRLSIL.

This sequence joins TRBV2 and TRBJ2-2; maybe TRBD1 (6 bases). The CDR3 runs to 15 residues. Trimming took off 7 bases at V and 4 bases at J, with 16 bases between the two ends. Germline V gene lookup returns CDR1 SNHLY and CDR2 FYNNEI. The CDR3 protein is CASTSEQGSTGELFF. The CDR3 nucleotides read TGTGCCAGCACCTCGGAGCAGGGGTCCACCGGGGAGCTGTTTTTT.

The CDR3 nucleotides read TGTGCCAGCAGCCCGCGACTAGCGACCATCACAGATACGCAGTATTTT. It translates to CASSPRLATITDTQYF. The rearrangement joins TRBV7-9 to TRBJ2-3; 8 nucleotides align to TRBD2. With 5 bases clipped from V and 2 bases from J, the junction kept 9 bases outside the gene matches. Germline-derived CDR1 and CDR2 are SEHNR and FQNEAQ (reference sequence). This CDR3 contains 16 residues.

This rearrangement joins TRBV2 to TRBJ1-2; unclear D gene. CDR1 is SNHLY, CDR2 FYNNEI, per germline. V was trimmed by 6 bases and J by 2 bases, leaving 13 bases between them. The CDR3 extends over 14 amino acids. CDR3 in amino acids: CASREDGTNYGYTF. For the CDR3, the DNA is TGTGCCAGCAGGGAGGACGGTACCAACTATGGCTACACCTTC.

This sequence joins TRBV6-2 or TRBV6-3 and TRBJ2-5; 13 bases fit TRBD2. CDR1 MNHEY and CDR2 SVGEGT come from the germline V gene. V was clipped by 6 bases and J by 5 bases; unmatched bases: 18. The CDR3 spans 19 residues. The CDR3 sequence is CASSRPSWTSGRAGETQYF. In DNA form, the CDR3 reads TGTGCCAGCAGCAGGCCGTCCTGGACTAGCGGGAGAGCTGGGGAGACCCAGTACTTC.

This clone was counted between two and nine times. The chain carries TRBV10-3 and TRBJ1-2; D not certain. Germline values: CDR1 ENHRY, CDR2 SYGVKD. The CDR3 sequence is 12 residues long. Trimming left V 3 bases short and J 4 bases short, with 6 bases between. The CDR3 nucleotides are TGTGCCATCAGTGAAGCAGGCTATGGCTACACCTTC. This sequence encodes CAISEAGYGYTF.

V is TRBV5-1 and J is TRBJ2-7; D uncertain. Trimming removed 4 bases from V and 2 bases from J, with 4 bases in between. This CDR3 contains 11 residues. Germline V CDR1 and CDR2: SGHRS, YFSETQ. CDR3 sequence reads: CASSDTYEQYF. CDR3 nucleotide sequence: TGCGCCAGCAGCGACACCTACGAGCAGTACTTC. Full variable domain (outside the CDR3, taken from reference TRBV5-1 and TRBJ2-7): KAGVTQTPRYLIKTRGQQVTLSCSPISGHRSVSWYQQTPGQGLQFLFEYFSETQRNKGNFPGRFSGRQFSNSRSEMNVSTLELGDSALYLCASSDTYEQYFGPGTRLTVT.

The chain combines TRBV29-1 with TRBJ2-2, with 9 bases fitting TRBD1. Germline lookup yields CDR1 SQVTM and CDR2 ANQGSEA. This CDR3 has 14 residues. V gave up 6 bases and J gave up 5 bases; unmatched junction bases: 7. DNA of the CDR3: TGCAGCGTCGAGGGACAGGGTGGGACCGGGGAGCTGTTTTTT. Translating it yields CSVEGQGGTGELFF.

V is TRBV28 and J is TRBJ1-2, with D tentatively TRBD1 (6 bases). V was trimmed by 6 bases and J by 8 bases, leaving 19 bases between them. The CDR3 has 14 residues. CDR1 and CDR2 (germline): MDHEN, SYDVKM. In DNA form, the CDR3 reads TGTGCCAGCAGCCTGATACAGGGAAGAATAGGCTACACCTTC. Residues: CASSLIQGRIGYTF.

The gene calls are TRBV19 and TRBJ2-1; tentative D call: TRBD1 (5 bases). The CDR3 is 14 amino acids. Per germline, CDR1 LNHDA and CDR2 SQIVND (reference sequence). Trimming stripped 4 bases from V and 3 bases from J, with 10 bases between. The DNA for the CDR3 is TGTGCCAGTAGTACCAGGGATGGCTACAATGAGCAGTTCTTC. This sequence encodes CASSTRDGYNEQFF.

This clone was detected a few times. Here the CDR3 reads CASTAAGSKEYF. Here the CDR3 DNA reads TGTGCCAGCACCGCGGCGGGGTCTAAGGAGTACTTC. This chain connects TRBV28 to TRBJ2-7; a possible D gene is TRBD2 (6 bases). Germline lookup yields CDR1 MDHEN and CDR2 SYDVKM. V lost 7 bases, J lost 11 bases, and 18 bases lay in between. The CDR3 extends over 12 amino acids.

This chain uses TRBV24-1 with TRBJ1-1, with a tentative D call TRBD1 (6 bases). The CDR3 sequence is 11 residues long. The germline V and J ends were trimmed by 10 bases and 5 bases, with 10 bases remaining between them. The germline gives CDR1 KGHDR, CDR2 SFDVKD. The CDR3 loop reads CATSQGTEAFF. The CDR3 region has the DNA TGTGCCACTTCCCAGGGGACTGAAGCTTTCTTT.

CDR3 protein: CASSYRANSPLHF. CDR3 bases: TGTGCCAGCAGTTACAGGGCTAATTCACCCCTCCACTTT. V is TRBV2 and J is TRBJ1-6; a possible D gene is TRBD1 (6 bases). The CDR3 totals 13 residues. Germline CDR1 and CDR2: SNHLY and FYNNEI. V dropped 5 bases and J dropped 6 bases, with 8 bases sitting between them. Variable domain in full (rest from reference TRBV2 and TRBJ1-6): EPEVTQTPSHQVTQMGQEVILRCVPISNHLYFYWYRQILGQKVEFLVSFYNNEISEKSEIFDDQFSVERPDGSNFTLKIRSTKLEDSAMYFCASSYRANSPLHFGNGTRLTVT.